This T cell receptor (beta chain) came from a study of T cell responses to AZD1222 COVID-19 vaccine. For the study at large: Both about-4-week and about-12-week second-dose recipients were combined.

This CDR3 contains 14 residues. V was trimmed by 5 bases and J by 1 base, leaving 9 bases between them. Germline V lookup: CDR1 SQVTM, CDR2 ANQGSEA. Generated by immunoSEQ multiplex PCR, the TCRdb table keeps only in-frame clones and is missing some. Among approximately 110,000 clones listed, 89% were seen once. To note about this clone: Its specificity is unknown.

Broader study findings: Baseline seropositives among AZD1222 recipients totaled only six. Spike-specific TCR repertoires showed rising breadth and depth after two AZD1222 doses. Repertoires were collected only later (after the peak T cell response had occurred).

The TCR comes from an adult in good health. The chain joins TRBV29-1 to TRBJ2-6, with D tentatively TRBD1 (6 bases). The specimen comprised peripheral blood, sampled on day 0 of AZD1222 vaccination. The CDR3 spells CSVKTGSGANVLTF. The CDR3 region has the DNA TGCAGCGTTAAAACAGGGTCTGGGGCCAACGTCCTGACTTTC.